The rows below give T cell receptor beta chains drawn from one sample of a study of STAT5B mutations in CD4+ large granular lymphocyte leukemia. The protocol was immunoSEQ multiplex PCR, while the TCRdb copy is restricted to in-frame clones and leaves out a portion. The sample lists roughly 40,000 clones, about 86% occurring once. Sequencing was done on a sample of CD4+ T cells from blood buffy coats. The source of these receptors is a human donor in good health. CDR3s include the opening cysteine and the closing phenylalanine or tryptophan. The order of the fields is J gene, D gene, clone size, V gene, CDR3 protein, CDR3 DNA. D genes are given only for firm matches. The size entry is marked missing in some rows and otherwise reads once, few, many or a size class.

j_call: TRBJ2-3
d_call: TRBD2
clone_size: .
v_call: TRBV4-1
cdr3_aa: CASSQVQREGTDTQYF
cdr3_nt: TGCGCCAGCAGCCAAGTTCAGCGGGAGGGCACAGATACGCAGTATTTT

j_call: TRBJ1-1
d_call: TRBD1
clone_size: .
v_call: TRBV9
cdr3_aa: CASSVGQGARAFF
cdr3_nt: TGTGCCAGCAGCGTAGGTCAGGGGGCAAGGGCTTTCTTT

j_call: TRBJ2-3
d_call: .
clone_size: .
v_call: TRBV18
cdr3_aa: CASSPQGGTDTQYF
cdr3_nt: TGTGCCAGCTCGCCCCAGGGAGGCACAGATACGCAGTATTTT

j_call: TRBJ2-7
d_call: .
clone_size: .
v_call: TRBV11-2
cdr3_aa: CASSRVVGRTPYEQYF
cdr3_nt: TGTGCCAGCAGTCGGGTGGTAGGGAGAACCCCCTACGAGCAGTACTTC

j_call: TRBJ1-5
d_call: TRBD1
clone_size: .
v_call: TRBV5-1
cdr3_aa: CASSATGQNQPQHF
cdr3_nt: TGCGCCAGCAGCGCGACAGGGCAAAATCAGCCCCAGCATTTT

j_call: TRBJ2-2
d_call: TRBD2
clone_size: few
v_call: TRBV4-2
cdr3_aa: CASSQETSRYTGELFF
cdr3_nt: TGTGCCAGCAGCCAAGAGACTAGCCGTTACACCGGGGAGCTGTTTTTT

j_call: TRBJ1-1
d_call: .
clone_size: few
v_call: TRBV28
cdr3_aa: CASSSRRAFF
cdr3_nt: TGTGCCAGCAGTTCCCGGCGGGCTTTCTTT

j_call: TRBJ1-2
d_call: .
clone_size: .
v_call: TRBV18
cdr3_aa: CASSPLPTGPGTSYGYTF
cdr3_nt: TGTGCCAGCTCACCACTTCCCACCGGGCCCGGTACTAGCTATGGCTACACCTTC

j_call: TRBJ2-5
d_call: .
clone_size: .
v_call: TRBV30
cdr3_aa: CAWTPGTETQYF
cdr3_nt: TGTGCCTGGACCCCTGGTACGGAGACCCAGTACTTC

j_call: TRBJ1-2
d_call: TRBD1
clone_size: few
v_call: TRBV4-2
cdr3_aa: CASSFGTGQYGYTF
cdr3_nt: TGTGCCAGCAGCTTTGGGACAGGGCAGTATGGCTACACCTTC

j_call: TRBJ2-1
d_call: .
clone_size: .
v_call: TRBV7-2
cdr3_aa: CASSPDRPRSNEQFF
cdr3_nt: TGTGCCAGCAGCCCGGACCGCCCTCGTTCGAATGAGCAGTTCTTC

j_call: TRBJ1-4
d_call: .
clone_size: .
v_call: TRBV5-1
cdr3_aa: CASSLEGSNEKLFF
cdr3_nt: TGCGCCAGCAGCTTGGAGGGTTCTAATGAAAAACTGTTTTTT

j_call: TRBJ2-1
d_call: .
clone_size: .
v_call: TRBV30
cdr3_aa: CAGFSLGGAYNEQFF
cdr3_nt: TGTGCCGGCTTCTCCCTTGGCGGGGCCTACAATGAGCAGTTCTTC

j_call: TRBJ1-2
d_call: TRBD1
clone_size: .
v_call: TRBV30
cdr3_aa: CAWSYGQGRRYGYTF
cdr3_nt: TGTGCCTGGAGCTATGGACAGGGGCGCCGCTATGGCTACACCTTC

j_call: TRBJ2-5
d_call: .
clone_size: .
v_call: TRBV27
cdr3_aa: CASSPRPLETQYF
cdr3_nt: TGTGCCAGCAGTCCCCGACCTTTGGAGACCCAGTACTTC

j_call: TRBJ1-2
d_call: .
clone_size: once
v_call: TRBV19
cdr3_aa: CASSIRQGNYGYTF
cdr3_nt: TGTGCCAGTAGTATACGCCAGGGGAACTATGGCTACACCTTC

j_call: TRBJ2-3
d_call: .
clone_size: .
v_call: TRBV29-1
cdr3_aa: CSVALGQSSTDTQYF
cdr3_nt: TGCAGCGTTGCTCTTGGACAGTCTAGCACAGATACGCAGTATTTT

j_call: TRBJ2-1
d_call: TRBD1
clone_size: .
v_call: TRBV5-1
cdr3_aa: CASSLGGQGQEEQFF
cdr3_nt: TGCGCCAGCAGCTTGGGGGGACAGGGGCAGGAGGAGCAGTTCTTC

j_call: TRBJ2-3
d_call: .
clone_size: .
v_call: TRBV2
cdr3_aa: CASSVERASTDTQYF
cdr3_nt: TGTGCCAGCAGTGTGGAGCGGGCCAGCACAGATACGCAGTATTTT

j_call: TRBJ2-1
d_call: TRBD2
clone_size: .
v_call: TRBV7-9
cdr3_aa: CASSFYSTSGRRLGEQFF
cdr3_nt: TGTGCCAGCAGCTTCTACTCGACTAGCGGGAGGAGACTAGGTGAGCAGTTCTTC

j_call: TRBJ2-7
d_call: .
clone_size: .
v_call: TRBV5-1
cdr3_aa: CASSPDLTYYEQYF
cdr3_nt: TGCGCCAGCAGCCCGGACTTGACTTACTACGAGCAGTACTTC

j_call: TRBJ2-1
d_call: TRBD2
clone_size: .
v_call: TRBV7-2
cdr3_aa: CASGASLLAVRSYNEQFF
cdr3_nt: TGTGCCAGCGGCGCGTCGTTACTAGCGGTCCGCTCCTACAATGAGCAGTTCTTC

j_call: TRBJ1-1
d_call: .
clone_size: .
v_call: TRBV2
cdr3_aa: CASSEALRVQDGNTEAFF
cdr3_nt: TGTGCCAGCAGTGAAGCGCTTCGTGTACAGGACGGGAACACTGAAGCTTTCTTT

j_call: TRBJ1-1
d_call: .
clone_size: .
v_call: TRBV2
cdr3_aa: CASRERGGNTEAFF
cdr3_nt: TGTGCCAGCAGGGAAAGGGGGGGGAACACTGAAGCTTTCTTT

j_call: TRBJ1-4
d_call: TRBD1
clone_size: .
v_call: TRBV6-1
cdr3_aa: CASSERRDRLGEKLFF
cdr3_nt: TGTGCCAGCAGTGAACGCCGGGACAGGTTGGGAGAAAAACTGTTTTTT

j_call: TRBJ2-5
d_call: .
clone_size: .
v_call: TRBV5-4
cdr3_aa: CASSLLWEETQYF
cdr3_nt: TGTGCCAGCAGCTTGTTGTGGGAGGAGACCCAGTACTTC

j_call: TRBJ2-7
d_call: .
clone_size: .
v_call: TRBV6-5
cdr3_aa: CASSYRLGAPYEQYF
cdr3_nt: TGTGCCAGCAGTTACCGTTTGGGAGCCCCCTACGAGCAGTACTTC

j_call: TRBJ2-1
d_call: .
clone_size: .
v_call: TRBV2
cdr3_aa: CASSLGQGVANEQFF
cdr3_nt: TGTGCCAGCAGCCTTGGGCAGGGAGTGGCGAATGAGCAGTTCTTC

j_call: TRBJ1-2
d_call: .
clone_size: few
v_call: TRBV28
cdr3_aa: CASSFPRGQGGYTF
cdr3_nt: TGTGCCAGCAGTTTCCCCAGGGGTCAGGGTGGCTACACCTTC

j_call: TRBJ1-1
d_call: .
clone_size: .
v_call: TRBV29-1
cdr3_aa: CSVGAGNTEAFF
cdr3_nt: TGCAGCGTGGGGGCTGGGAACACTGAAGCTTTCTTT

j_call: TRBJ2-2
d_call: .
clone_size: .
v_call: TRBV5-1
cdr3_aa: CASSSQGPANTGELFF
cdr3_nt: TGCGCCAGCAGCTCACAGGGACCAGCGAACACCGGGGAGCTGTTTTTT

j_call: TRBJ1-4
d_call: .
clone_size: .
v_call: TRBV4-2
cdr3_aa: CASSQDGTRDEKLFF
cdr3_nt: TGTGCCAGCAGCCAAGATGGTACGAGGGATGAAAAACTGTTTTTT

j_call: TRBJ2-1
d_call: TRBD2
clone_size: once
v_call: TRBV7-8
cdr3_aa: CASSLKGIAGGNEQFF
cdr3_nt: TGTGCCAGCAGCTTAAAAGGGATAGCGGGAGGGAATGAGCAGTTCTTC

j_call: TRBJ2-1
d_call: TRBD2
clone_size: .
v_call: TRBV5-1
cdr3_aa: CASSGVAGAYNEQFF
cdr3_nt: TGCGCCAGCAGCGGAGTGGCGGGAGCCTACAATGAGCAGTTCTTC

j_call: TRBJ2-5
d_call: TRBD1
clone_size: .
v_call: TRBV27
cdr3_aa: CASSLKGGVETQYF
cdr3_nt: TGTGCCAGCAGTTTAAAAGGGGGCGTGGAGACCCAGTACTTC

j_call: TRBJ1-2
d_call: .
clone_size: .
v_call: TRBV6-5
cdr3_aa: CASSYSLFNSYGYTF
cdr3_nt: TGTGCCAGCAGTTACTCCCTGTTCAACAGCTATGGCTACACCTTC

j_call: TRBJ1-1
d_call: .
clone_size: once
v_call: TRBV6-6
cdr3_aa: CASSYQEMNTEAFF
cdr3_nt: TGTGCCAGCAGTTATCAGGAAATGAACACTGAAGCTTTCTTT

j_call: TRBJ2-7
d_call: TRBD1
clone_size: .
v_call: TRBV7-9
cdr3_aa: CASSLTTGYEQYF
cdr3_nt: TGTGCCAGCAGCTTAACGACAGGGTACGAGCAGTACTTC

j_call: TRBJ2-1
d_call: .
clone_size: .
v_call: TRBV9
cdr3_aa: CASSVADSSYNEQFF
cdr3_nt: TGTGCCAGCAGCGTAGCCGACAGCTCCTACAATGAGCAGTTCTTC

j_call: TRBJ2-7
d_call: .
clone_size: .
v_call: TRBV6-5
cdr3_aa: CASSRRDLQGEQYF
cdr3_nt: TGTGCCAGCTCGCGCCGGGACCTCCAGGGCGAGCAGTACTTC

j_call: TRBJ1-4
d_call: .
clone_size: .
v_call: TRBV11-2
cdr3_aa: CASSPTGPWDEKLFF
cdr3_nt: TGTGCCAGCAGTCCAACGGGGCCCTGGGATGAAAAACTGTTTTTT

j_call: TRBJ2-4
d_call: .
clone_size: .
v_call: TRBV27
cdr3_aa: CASSSDSLKNIQYF
cdr3_nt: TGTGCCAGCAGTTCGGACAGCCTCAAAAACATTCAGTACTTC

j_call: TRBJ2-2
d_call: .
clone_size: .
v_call: TRBV7-9
cdr3_aa: CASSSLQSAGEPFF
cdr3_nt: TGTGCCAGCAGCTCTTTGCAGTCCGCTGGGGAGCCGTTTTTT

j_call: TRBJ1-1
d_call: TRBD1
clone_size: .
v_call: TRBV10-3
cdr3_aa: CAISGQGTTEAFF
cdr3_nt: TGTGCCATCAGTGGACAGGGGACGACTGAAGCTTTCTTT

j_call: TRBJ1-5
d_call: TRBD1
clone_size: .
v_call: TRBV27
cdr3_aa: CASKLQGSVSNQPQHF
cdr3_nt: TGTGCCAGCAAATTACAGGGGTCGGTAAGCAATCAGCCCCAGCATTTT

j_call: TRBJ1-2
d_call: .
clone_size: .
v_call: TRBV11-2
cdr3_aa: CASSLDPGALYGYTF
cdr3_nt: TGTGCCAGCAGCTTAGATCCGGGGGCGCTCTATGGCTACACCTTC

j_call: TRBJ2-7
d_call: TRBD2
clone_size: .
v_call: TRBV4-2
cdr3_aa: CASSQAGGSYEQYF
cdr3_nt: TGTGCCAGCAGCCAAGCGGGAGGGTCCTACGAGCAGTACTTC

j_call: TRBJ2-6
d_call: .
clone_size: .
v_call: TRBV30
cdr3_aa: CAWRLAGANVLTF
cdr3_nt: TGTGCCTGGAGATTGGCTGGGGCCAACGTCCTGACTTTC

j_call: TRBJ2-2
d_call: TRBD2
clone_size: .
v_call: TRBV11-2
cdr3_aa: CASSFSAGGVTGELFF
cdr3_nt: TGTGCCAGCAGCTTTTCAGCGGGAGGGGTAACCGGGGAGCTGTTTTTT

j_call: TRBJ2-1
d_call: .
clone_size: .
v_call: TRBV2
cdr3_aa: CASSAVRNNEQFF
cdr3_nt: TGTGCCAGCAGTGCGGTCAGAAACAATGAGCAGTTCTTC

j_call: TRBJ2-5
d_call: TRBD1
clone_size: .
v_call: TRBV9
cdr3_aa: CASSVEGQTWVETQYF
cdr3_nt: TGTGCCAGCAGCGTAGAGGGACAGACGTGGGTAGAGACCCAGTACTTC

j_call: TRBJ2-1
d_call: .
clone_size: .
v_call: TRBV27
cdr3_aa: CASFRGNEQFF
cdr3_nt: TGTGCCAGCTTTAGGGGCAATGAGCAGTTCTTC